These T cell receptor beta chains were read from a single sample in a study of early T cells in non-severe SARS-CoV-2 infection. Via MiXCR, TCRdb re-called the 5' RACE reads, giving one row per CDR3 protein. The sample has tens of thousands of distinct CDR3 sequences, about 6% seen once. The sample was whole blood. These receptors all come from an adult who was a healthcare worker with PCR-confirmed SARS-CoV-2 infection or an uninfected control (not recorded which). Both conserved end residues are part of each CDR3. The order of the fields is D gene, V gene, clone size, J gene, CDR3 DNA, CDR3 protein. The D gene is left open where the match is weak. Part of the rows lack a size; the others show once, few, many or a class for expanded clones.

>TRBD2|TRBV20-1|many|TRBJ2-3
TGCAGTGCGGGAAAGCGGGAGTCTGGGACAGATACGCAGTATTTT
CSAGKRESGTDTQYF
>-|TRBV18|many|TRBJ2-7
TGTGCCAGCTCACCACCGTCAGGACTCACATTCTACGAGCAGTACTTC
CASSPPSGLTFYEQYF
>TRBD2|TRBV7-6|medium-sized|TRBJ2-1
TGTGCCAGCAGCTCTTTCGGGGGGGCCTCCAATGAGCAGTTCTTC
CASSSFGGASNEQFF
>TRBD2|TRBV5-1|-|TRBJ2-1
TGCGCCAGCAGCGTTCGGCTAGCGGGAGGGGATGAGCAGTTCTTC
CASSVRLAGGDEQFF
>TRBD1|TRBV5-6|many|TRBJ1-2
TGTGCCAGCAGCTCGGACAGGGCGAAGTTCCGTCGGCCTTATGGCTACACCTTC
CASSSDRAKFRRPYGYTF
>TRBD2|TRBV6-5|-|TRBJ2-1
TGTGCCAGCAGTTACCTTACTAGCGGGAGACTCTACAATGAGCAGTTCTTC
CASSYLTSGRLYNEQFF
>-|TRBV24-1|many|TRBJ2-2
TGTGCCACCAGTGAAGGTACTCATGCGGGGGAGCTGTTTTTT
CATSEGTHAGELFF
>-|TRBV10-1|-|TRBJ2-7
TGCGCCAGCAGTGAGAGACTTACCCCCGGCTACGAGCAGTACTTC
CASSERLTPGYEQYF
>TRBD2|TRBV2|many|TRBJ2-3
TGTGCCAGCAACGAGCGGGAGGGGTGGACAGATACGCAGTATTTT
CASNEREGWTDTQYF
>TRBD1|TRBV20-1|few|TRBJ2-7
TGCAGTGCTAGAGATCCCGGGACAGGGGTCTACGAGCAGTACTTC
CSARDPGTGVYEQYF
>TRBD1|TRBV6-4|-|TRBJ2-3
TGTGCCAGCGGACAGGGGCCGGATACGCAGTATTTT
CASGQGPDTQYF
>-|TRBV6-5|few|TRBJ2-3
TGTGCCAGCAGTTCCCCAAGAGGAATCGCAGATACGCAGTATTTT
CASSSPRGIADTQYF
>-|TRBV29-1|many|TRBJ2-7
TGCAGCGTTGGTGTGCTAGCGCCGGACTACGAGCAGTACTTC
CSVGVLAPDYEQYF
>-|TRBV18|few|TRBJ2-1
TGTGCCAGCTCACCAGTGAACAATGAGCAGTTCTTC
CASSPVNNEQFF
>TRBD1|TRBV7-8|many|TRBJ1-1
TGTGCCAGCAGCTCCAAACCCTGGGACAGGGACACTGAAGCTTTCTTT
CASSSKPWDRDTEAFF
>TRBD1|TRBV5-1|many|TRBJ2-1
TGCGCCAGCAGCCAACGGTGGGACAGGGGCTATGAGCAGTTCTTC
CASSQRWDRGYEQFF
>TRBD1|TRBV19|many|TRBJ2-1
TGTGCCAGTGAGGACAGGTTTAGCTCCTACAATGAGCAGTTCTTC
CASEDRFSSYNEQFF
>TRBD2|TRBV20-1|many|TRBJ2-7
TGCAGTGCCAAGCCTAGCGGGAGGTACGAGCAGTACTTC
CSAKPSGRYEQYF
>TRBD1|TRBV6-5|many|TRBJ2-7
TGTGCCAGCAGAGAGGGGACAGGGGCCACCTACGAGCAGTACTTC
CASREGTGATYEQYF
>-|TRBV18|many|TRBJ2-7
TGTGCCAGCTCGCCCCCGACAGCCAGCTCCTACGAGCAGTACTTC
CASSPPTASSYEQYF
>-|TRBV6-5|many|TRBJ2-6
TGTGCCAGCAGTTACATGAGGGACTCTGGGGCCAACGTCCTGACTTTC
CASSYMRDSGANVLTF
>-|TRBV29-1|-|TRBJ1-1
TGCAGCGTTGGGCAGGACCCGAACACTGAAGCTTTCTTT
CSVGQDPNTEAFF
>TRBD2|TRBV28|few|TRBJ2-7
TGTGCCAGCAGTTTCCGACTAGCGGGAGGCGGCGAGCAGTACTTC
CASSFRLAGGGEQYF
>TRBD1|TRBV28|many|TRBJ1-2
TGTGCCAGCAGTGGGGCTTGGCAGGGGGTGACGGCCCCCTATGGCTACACCTTC
CASSGAWQGVTAPYGYTF
>TRBD1|TRBV10-2|many|TRBJ1-5
TGCGCCAGCTGGACAGGGAGCGTGGGTCAGCCCCAGCATTTT
CASWTGSVGQPQHF
>-|TRBV2|-|TRBJ1-2
TGTGCCAGCAGAGGCTATGGCTACACCTTC
CASRGYGYTF
>TRBD1|TRBV11-2|-|TRBJ2-2
TGTGCCAGCAGCTTAGTACAGGGGACCGGGGAGCTGTTTTTT
CASSLVQGTGELFF
>-|TRBV7-9|many|TRBJ2-3
TGTGCCAGCGGGCCCCCCGCCGGGGGGCTATTGACAGATACGCAGTATTTT
CASGPPAGGLLTDTQYF
>-|TRBV24-1|few|TRBJ2-1
TGTGCCACCAGTGATTCATACGACTCTTCCTCCTACAATGAGCAGTTCTTC
CATSDSYDSSSYNEQFF
>TRBD2|TRBV20-1|few|TRBJ2-7
TGCAGTGCCGGACTAGCGGGAGGAGGGTCCTACTACGAGCAGTACTTC
CSAGLAGGGSYYEQYF
>-|TRBV5-1|many|TRBJ2-3
TGCGCCAGCAGCTTAAGGCGGGACAGCTTCGGCGCGCAGTATTTT
CASSLRRDSFGAQYF
>TRBD1|TRBV10-2|many|TRBJ1-1
TGCGCCAGCAGCGGGACAGGGAAGGAAGCTTTCTTT
CASSGTGKEAFF
>-|TRBV7-2|many|TRBJ2-7
TGTGCCAGCAGCGTCATAGCGGAGACCTACGAGCAGTACTTC
CASSVIAETYEQYF
>-|TRBV7-9|many|TRBJ1-1
TGTGCCAGCAGCTTAGAGGCCCAGAACACTGAAGCTTTCTTT
CASSLEAQNTEAFF
>TRBD2|TRBV28|many|TRBJ2-1
TGTGCCAGCAGTTTATGGTCACTAGCGGGAGGGCCAGGGGAGCAGTTCTTC
CASSLWSLAGGPGEQFF
>-|TRBV20-1|many|TRBJ2-7
TGCAGTGCTAGAGATACCGAGGTGGTATCGGAGGGCGAGCAGTACTTC
CSARDTEVVSEGEQYF
>TRBD2|TRBV5-6|many|TRBJ2-2
TGTGCCAGCAGCTTTAGGGACGGAACTAGCGGGAGACGGACCGGGGAGCTGTTTTTT
CASSFRDGTSGRRTGELFF
>-|TRBV10-2|many|TRBJ2-5
TGCGCCAGCAGTGAGTCGAGAGCCCAAGAGACCCAGTACTTC
CASSESRAQETQYF
>TRBD1|TRBV27|many|TRBJ1-2
TGTGCCAGCAGTTTATCGGCCGGGACAGCAGATGGCTACACCTTC
CASSLSAGTADGYTF
>TRBD1|TRBV12-3/TRBV12-4|few|TRBJ2-1
TGTGCCAGCAGTTTAGAACGACAGGGTAAAATTGAGTTCTTC
CASSLERQGKIEFF
>-|TRBV4-1|many|TRBJ2-7
TGCGCCAGCAGCCAAGACCCCGGTTTCGAGCAGTACTTC
CASSQDPGFEQYF
>TRBD1|TRBV6-1|few|TRBJ2-3
TGTGCCAGCAGTGAAGAGGGGACAGGGAGTGATACGCAGTATTTT
CASSEEGTGSDTQYF
>TRBD2|TRBV4-1|-|TRBJ2-3
TGCGCCAGCAGCCAAGCGCTAGCGGGGACTAGCACAGATACGCAGTATTTT
CASSQALAGTSTDTQYF
>TRBD2|TRBV10-2|-|TRBJ2-7
TGCGCCAGCAGAGCACTAGCGGGAGCGGGCGAGCAGTACTTC
CASRALAGAGEQYF
>-|TRBV28|many|TRBJ1-1
TGTGCCAGCAGTTTCCAGAGGGGCACTGAAGCTTTCTTT
CASSFQRGTEAFF
>TRBD2|TRBV27|many|TRBJ2-1
TGTGCCAGCAGTTTGGTAGCGGGAGGCCCCCCCACCTACAATGAGCAGTTCTTC
CASSLVAGGPPTYNEQFF